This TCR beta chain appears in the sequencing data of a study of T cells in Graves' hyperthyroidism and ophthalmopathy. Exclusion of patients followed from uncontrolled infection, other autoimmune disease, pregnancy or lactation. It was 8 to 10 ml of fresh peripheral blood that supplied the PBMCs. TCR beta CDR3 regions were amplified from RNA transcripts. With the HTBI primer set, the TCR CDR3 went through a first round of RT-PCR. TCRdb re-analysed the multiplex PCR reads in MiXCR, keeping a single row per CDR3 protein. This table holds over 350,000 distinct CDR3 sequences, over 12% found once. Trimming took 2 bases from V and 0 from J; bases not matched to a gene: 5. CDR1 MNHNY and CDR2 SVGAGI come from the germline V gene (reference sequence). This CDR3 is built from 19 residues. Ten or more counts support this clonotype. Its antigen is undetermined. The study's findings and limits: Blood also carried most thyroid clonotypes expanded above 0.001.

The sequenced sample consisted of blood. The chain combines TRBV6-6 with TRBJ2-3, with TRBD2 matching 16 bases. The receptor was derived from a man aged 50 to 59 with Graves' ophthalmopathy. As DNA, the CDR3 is TGTGCCAGCAGTTACCGGGGACTAGCGGGAGGGCGGAGCACAGATACGCAGTATTTT. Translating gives CASSYRGLAGGRSTDTQYF.